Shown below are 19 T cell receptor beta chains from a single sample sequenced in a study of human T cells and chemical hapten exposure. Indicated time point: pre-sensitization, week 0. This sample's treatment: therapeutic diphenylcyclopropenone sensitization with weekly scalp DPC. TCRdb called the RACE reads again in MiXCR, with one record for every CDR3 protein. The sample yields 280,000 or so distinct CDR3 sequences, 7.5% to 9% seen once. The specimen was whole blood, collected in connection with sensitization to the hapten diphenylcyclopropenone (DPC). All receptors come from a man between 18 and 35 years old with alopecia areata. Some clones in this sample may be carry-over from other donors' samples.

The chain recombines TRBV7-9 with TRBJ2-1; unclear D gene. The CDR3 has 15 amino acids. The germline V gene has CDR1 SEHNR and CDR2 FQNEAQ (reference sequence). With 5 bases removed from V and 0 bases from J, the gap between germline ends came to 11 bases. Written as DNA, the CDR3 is TGTGCCAGCAGCCAGATTTGGCCCTCCTACAATGAGCAGTTCTTC. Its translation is CASSQIWPSYNEQFF.

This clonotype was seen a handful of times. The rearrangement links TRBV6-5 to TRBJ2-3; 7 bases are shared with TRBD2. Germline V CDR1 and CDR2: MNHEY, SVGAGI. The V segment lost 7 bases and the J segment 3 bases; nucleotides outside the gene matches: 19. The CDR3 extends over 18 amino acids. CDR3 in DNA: TGTGCCAGCACCGGGCGGGGGAAGCAAATAGCAGGAACAGATACGCAGTATTTT. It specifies CASTGRGKQIAGTDTQYF.

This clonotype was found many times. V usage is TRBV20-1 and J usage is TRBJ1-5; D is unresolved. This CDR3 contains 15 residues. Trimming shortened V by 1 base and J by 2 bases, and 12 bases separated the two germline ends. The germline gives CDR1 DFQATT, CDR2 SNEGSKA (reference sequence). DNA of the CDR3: TGCAGTGCTAGAGGTACTCGGACTGGCAATCAGCCCCAGCATTTT. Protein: CSARGTRTGNQPQHF.

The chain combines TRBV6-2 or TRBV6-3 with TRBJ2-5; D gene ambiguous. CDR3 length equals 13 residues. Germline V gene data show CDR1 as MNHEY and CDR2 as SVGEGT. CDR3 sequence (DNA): TGTGCAACTTCAAGCATGTACCAAGAGACCCAGTACTTC. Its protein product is CATSSMYQETQYF.

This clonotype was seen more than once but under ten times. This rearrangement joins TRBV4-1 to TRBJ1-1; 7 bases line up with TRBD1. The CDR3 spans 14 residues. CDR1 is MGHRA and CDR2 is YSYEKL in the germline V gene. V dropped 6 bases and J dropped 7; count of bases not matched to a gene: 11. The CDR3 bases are TGCGCCAGCAGGGGAGGGGGCTTCCTGAGTGAAGCTTTCTTT. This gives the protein CASRGGGFLSEAFF.

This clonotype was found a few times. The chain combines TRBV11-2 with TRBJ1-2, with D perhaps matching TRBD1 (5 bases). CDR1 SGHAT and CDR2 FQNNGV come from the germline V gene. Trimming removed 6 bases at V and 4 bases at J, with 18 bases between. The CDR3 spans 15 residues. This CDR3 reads CASSPVKGPSYGYTF. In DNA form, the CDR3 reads TGTGCCAGCAGTCCCGTGAAGGGGCCGAGCTATGGCTACACCTTC. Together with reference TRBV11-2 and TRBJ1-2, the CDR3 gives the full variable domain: EAGVAQSPRYKIIEKRQSVAFWCNPISGHATLYWYQQILGQGPKLLIQFQNNGVVDDSQLPKDRFSAERLKGVDSTLKIQPAKLEDSAVYLCASSPVKGPSYGYTFGSGTRLTVV.

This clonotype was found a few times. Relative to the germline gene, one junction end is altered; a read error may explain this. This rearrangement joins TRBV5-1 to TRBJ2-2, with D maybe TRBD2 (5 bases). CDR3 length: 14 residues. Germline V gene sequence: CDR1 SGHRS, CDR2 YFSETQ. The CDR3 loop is CSSTLEGNTGELFF. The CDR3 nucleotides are TGCTCCAGCACCCTAGAGGGGAACACCGGGGAGCTGTTTTTT.

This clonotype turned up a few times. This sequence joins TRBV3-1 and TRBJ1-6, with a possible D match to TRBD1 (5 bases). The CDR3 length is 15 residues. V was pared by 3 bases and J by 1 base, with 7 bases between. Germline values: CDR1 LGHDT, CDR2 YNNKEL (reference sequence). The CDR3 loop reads CASSHRASYNSPLHF. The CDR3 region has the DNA TGTGCCAGCAGCCACAGGGCTTCCTATAATTCACCCCTCCACTTT.

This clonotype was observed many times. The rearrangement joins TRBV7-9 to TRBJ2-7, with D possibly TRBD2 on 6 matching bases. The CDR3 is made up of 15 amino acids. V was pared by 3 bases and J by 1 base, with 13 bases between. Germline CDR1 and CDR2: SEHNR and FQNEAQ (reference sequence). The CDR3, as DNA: TGTGCCAGCAGCTTGGAGGGGTCAGGGTCCTACGAGCAGTACTTC. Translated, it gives CASSLEGSGSYEQYF.

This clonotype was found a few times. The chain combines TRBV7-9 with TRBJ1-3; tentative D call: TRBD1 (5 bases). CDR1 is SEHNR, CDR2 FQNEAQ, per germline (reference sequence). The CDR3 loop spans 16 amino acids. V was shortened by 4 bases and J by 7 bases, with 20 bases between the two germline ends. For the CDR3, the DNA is TGTGCCAGCAGCTCCTCGCGCGCTACTAGGGGTAACACCATATATTTT. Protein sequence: CASSSSRATRGNTIYF.

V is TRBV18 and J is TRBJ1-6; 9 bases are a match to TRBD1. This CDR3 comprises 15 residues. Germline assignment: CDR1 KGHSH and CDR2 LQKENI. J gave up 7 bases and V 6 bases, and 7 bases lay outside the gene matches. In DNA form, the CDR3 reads TGTGCCAGCTCCAATCCGGGACAGGGAAATTCACCCCTCCACTTT. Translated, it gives CASSNPGQGNSPLHF.

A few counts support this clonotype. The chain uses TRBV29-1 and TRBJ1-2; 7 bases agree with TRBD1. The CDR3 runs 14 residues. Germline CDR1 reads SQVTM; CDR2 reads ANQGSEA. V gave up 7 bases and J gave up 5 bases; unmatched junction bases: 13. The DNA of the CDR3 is TGCAGCGCAGTCGTTATGGGACAGAAATATGGCTACACCTTC. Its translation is CSAVVMGQKYGYTF.

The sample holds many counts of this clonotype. The CDR3 nucleotides read TGTGCCAGCAGCACAGGTCCAGATACGCAGTATTTT. Protein: CASSTGPDTQYF. J is TRBJ2-3 and V is TRBV14; perhaps TRBD1 as D (5 bases). V dropped 5 bases and J dropped 4 bases, with 7 bases sitting between them. This CDR3 has 12 amino acids. The germline V gene encodes CDR1 SGHDN and CDR2 FVKESK.

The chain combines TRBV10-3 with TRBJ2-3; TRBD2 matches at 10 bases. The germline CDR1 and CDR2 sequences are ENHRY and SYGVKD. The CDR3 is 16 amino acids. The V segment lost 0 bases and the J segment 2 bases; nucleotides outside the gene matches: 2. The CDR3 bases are TGTGCCATCAGTGAGTCGCTAGCGGGGGTCACAGATACGCAGTATTTT. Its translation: CAISESLAGVTDTQYF.

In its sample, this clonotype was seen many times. CDR3: CASSLQGETYEQYV. CDR3 DNA sequence: TGTGCCAGCAGCTTGCAGGGAGAGACCTACGAGCAGTACGTC. The chain couples TRBV5-5 to TRBJ2-7; D tentatively reads TRBD1 or TRBD2 (5 bases each). Trimming took 1 base from V and 2 from J, leaving 10 bases between them. Germline values: CDR1 SGHKS, CDR2 YYEKEE (reference sequence). This CDR3 spans 14 amino acids.

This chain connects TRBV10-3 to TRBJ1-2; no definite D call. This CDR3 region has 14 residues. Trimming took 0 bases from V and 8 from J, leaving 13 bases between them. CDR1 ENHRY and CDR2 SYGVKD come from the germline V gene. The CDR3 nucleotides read TGTGCCATCAGTGAGTCGACCGGGCCCTCAGGCTACACCTTC. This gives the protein CAISESTGPSGYTF.

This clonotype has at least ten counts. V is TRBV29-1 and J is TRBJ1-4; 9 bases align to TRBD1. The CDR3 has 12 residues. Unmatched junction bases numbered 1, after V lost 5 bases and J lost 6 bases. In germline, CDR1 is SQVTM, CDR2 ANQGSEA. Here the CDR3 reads CSVRQGDEKLFF. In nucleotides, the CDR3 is TGCAGCGTTCGACAGGGGGATGAAAAACTGTTTTTT.

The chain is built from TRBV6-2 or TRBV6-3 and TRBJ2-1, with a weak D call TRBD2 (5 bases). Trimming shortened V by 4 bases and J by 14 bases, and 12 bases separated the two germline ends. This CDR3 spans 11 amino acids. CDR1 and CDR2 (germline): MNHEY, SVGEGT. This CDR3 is CASSSALREFF. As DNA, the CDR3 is TGTGCCAGCAGTTCGGCCCTGCGGGAGTTCTTC.

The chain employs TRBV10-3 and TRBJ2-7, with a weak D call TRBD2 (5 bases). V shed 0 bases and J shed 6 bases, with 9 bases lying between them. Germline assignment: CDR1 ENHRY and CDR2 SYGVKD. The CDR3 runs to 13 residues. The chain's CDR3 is CAISESFRGEQYV. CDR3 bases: TGTGCCATCAGTGAGTCGTTTCGGGGCGAGCAGTACGTC.